This T cell receptor (beta chain) was retrieved from a study of CD8+CD57+ T cells in acquired aplastic anemia. Study overall: DNA per sorted CD4+ or CD8+ sample ranged about 0.17 to 27.4 ug, averaging approximately 3.3 ug. Study conclusions and caveats: Patients did not significantly differ from controls in CD8+ Simpson's diversity.

A word on this clonotype: Its specificity is not known.

Genomic DNA provided the template from which TCR beta VDJ and CDR3 profiles were obtained. TCRdb re-derived calls from the reads in MiXCR, one entry per CDR3 protein. The sample lists a few hundred thousand distinct CDR3 sequences, roughly 82% seen once, with over 35% in the top ten. Patients included in sequencing had previously demonstrated CD8+CD57+ cell expansion by flow cytometry. The patients all had a severe acquired aplastic anemia diagnosis. Patients had received no therapy at the time of blood sampling. The ends were cut back, 0 bases at V and 13 bases at J, with 22 bases in the middle. The CDR3 has 16 amino acids. Germline V gene lookup returns CDR1 SEHNR and CDR2 FQNEAQ (reference sequence).

What was sequenced was sorted CD4+, CD8+, or CD8+CD57+ T cells (not recorded which) from PBMCs. This chain connects TRBV7-9 to TRBJ2-1; D may match TRBD1 or TRBD2 (6 bases each). The TCR was taken from a human donor with aplastic anemia. CDR3 amino acids: CASSLAGSWGANVQFF. The CDR3 DNA reads as TGTGCCAGCAGCTTAGCGGGTAGCTGGGGGGCCAACGTCCAGTTCTTC.